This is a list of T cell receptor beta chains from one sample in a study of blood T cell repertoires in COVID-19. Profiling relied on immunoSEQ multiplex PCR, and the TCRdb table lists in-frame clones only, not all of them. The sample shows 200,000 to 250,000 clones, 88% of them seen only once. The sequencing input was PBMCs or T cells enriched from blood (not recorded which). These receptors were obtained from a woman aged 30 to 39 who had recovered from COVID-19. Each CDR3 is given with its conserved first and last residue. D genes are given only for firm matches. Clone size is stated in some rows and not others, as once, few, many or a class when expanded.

cdr3_aa: CASSTGTGISPLHF
cdr3_nt: TGCGCCAGCAGTACCGGGACAGGGATTTCACCCCTCCACTTT
v_call: TRBV5-1
j_call: TRBJ1-6
d_call: TRBD1
clone_size: NA

cdr3_aa: CAISDSGGNQPQHF
cdr3_nt: TGTGCCATCAGTGATTCAGGGGGCAATCAGCCCCAGCATTTT
v_call: TRBV10-3
j_call: TRBJ1-5
d_call: NA
clone_size: NA

cdr3_aa: CASSFGQGYGPSNEKLFF
cdr3_nt: TGTGCCAGCAGTTTCGGACAGGGTTACGGTCCAAGCAACGAAAAACTGTTTTTT
v_call: TRBV27
j_call: TRBJ1-4
d_call: TRBD1
clone_size: NA

cdr3_aa: CASSVEAYYTF
cdr3_nt: TGTGCCAGCAGTGTGGAGGCATACTACACCTTC
v_call: TRBV2
j_call: TRBJ1-2
d_call: NA
clone_size: once

cdr3_aa: CASSTQQGLGEKLFF
cdr3_nt: TGTGCCAGCAGTACCCAACAGGGGCTGGGGGAAAAACTGTTTTTT
v_call: TRBV6-5
j_call: TRBJ1-4
d_call: TRBD1
clone_size: NA

cdr3_aa: CASTPRGGGYGYTF
cdr3_nt: TGCGCCAGCACCCCTCGAGGGGGTGGCTATGGCTACACCTTC
v_call: TRBV5-1
j_call: TRBJ1-2
d_call: NA
clone_size: medium-sized

cdr3_aa: CASRNGEIGYTF
cdr3_nt: TGTGCCAGCCGCAATGGGGAGATAGGCTACACCTTC
v_call: TRBV7-2
j_call: TRBJ1-2
d_call: NA
clone_size: NA

cdr3_aa: CASSYLAGGRWFF
cdr3_nt: TGTGCCAGCAGTTATCTAGCGGGGGGAAGGTGGTTCTTC
v_call: TRBV12-3/TRBV12-4
j_call: TRBJ2-1
d_call: TRBD2
clone_size: NA

cdr3_aa: CASSIGRVIYF
cdr3_nt: TGTGCCAGTAGTATTGGCAGGGTCATATATTTT
v_call: TRBV19
j_call: TRBJ1-3
d_call: NA
clone_size: NA

cdr3_aa: CASGPTGNTEAFF
cdr3_nt: TGTGCCAGTGGCCCGACAGGGAACACTGAAGCTTTCTTT
v_call: TRBV19
j_call: TRBJ1-1
d_call: NA
clone_size: NA

cdr3_aa: CASINRDTHYNYGYTF
cdr3_nt: TGTGCCAGCATTAACCGGGACACCCACTATAACTATGGCTACACCTTC
v_call: TRBV5-6
j_call: TRBJ1-2
d_call: NA
clone_size: once

cdr3_aa: CASSIVGGSPSENEQFF
cdr3_nt: TGTGCCAGTAGTATAGTAGGAGGGTCCCCCTCAGAGAATGAGCAGTTCTTC
v_call: TRBV19
j_call: TRBJ2-1
d_call: NA
clone_size: NA

cdr3_aa: CASDGQGGNSPLHF
cdr3_nt: TGTGCCAGTGACGGGCAGGGAGGGAATTCACCCCTCCACTTT
v_call: TRBV19
j_call: TRBJ1-6
d_call: NA
clone_size: NA

cdr3_aa: CASSNDKIAGGHNEQFF
cdr3_nt: TGTGCCAGCAGCAATGATAAGATAGCGGGGGGCCACAATGAGCAGTTCTTC
v_call: TRBV5-4
j_call: TRBJ2-1
d_call: TRBD2
clone_size: NA

cdr3_aa: CASRNSRGTNYGYTF
cdr3_nt: TGTGCCAGCAGAAATTCCAGGGGTACTAACTATGGCTACACCTTC
v_call: TRBV27
j_call: TRBJ1-2
d_call: NA
clone_size: NA

cdr3_aa: CASSLLGRASYEQYF
cdr3_nt: TGCGCCAGCAGCTTGTTGGGCAGGGCCTCCTACGAGCAGTACTTC
v_call: TRBV5-1
j_call: TRBJ2-7
d_call: NA
clone_size: NA

cdr3_aa: CASSLLGGRAEAFF
cdr3_nt: TGTGCCAGCAGTTTACTCGGCGGGAGAGCTGAAGCTTTCTTT
v_call: TRBV6-5
j_call: TRBJ1-1
d_call: NA
clone_size: NA

cdr3_aa: CASSRGQINQPQHF
cdr3_nt: TGTGCCAGCAGTAGGGGACAGATTAATCAGCCCCAGCATTTT
v_call: TRBV6-5
j_call: TRBJ1-5
d_call: TRBD1
clone_size: once

cdr3_aa: CATEPGVGYEQYF
cdr3_nt: TGTGCCACGGAGCCGGGGGTGGGCTACGAGCAGTACTTC
v_call: TRBV10-3
j_call: TRBJ2-7
d_call: NA
clone_size: NA

cdr3_aa: CASSEQGGYTF
cdr3_nt: TGTGCCAGCAGTGAACAGGGGGGCTACACCTTC
v_call: TRBV25-1
j_call: TRBJ1-2
d_call: NA
clone_size: few

cdr3_aa: CASRPGQGLTGELFF
cdr3_nt: TGTGCCAGCCGACCGGGACAGGGTTTAACCGGGGAGCTGTTTTTT
v_call: TRBV5-4
j_call: TRBJ2-2
d_call: TRBD1
clone_size: NA

cdr3_aa: CASSSTSGATGELFF
cdr3_nt: TGCGCCAGCAGCTCGACTAGCGGGGCCACCGGGGAGCTGTTTTTT
v_call: TRBV5-1
j_call: TRBJ2-2
d_call: TRBD2
clone_size: NA

cdr3_aa: CASSVPEGQPEEQYF
cdr3_nt: TGTGCCAGCAGCGTACCAGAAGGACAGCCTGAAGAGCAGTACTTC
v_call: TRBV7-9
j_call: TRBJ2-7
d_call: NA
clone_size: NA

cdr3_aa: CASSVTGTGSPLHF
cdr3_nt: TGTGCCAGTAGTGTGACAGGGACGGGATCACCCCTCCACTTT
v_call: TRBV19
j_call: TRBJ1-6
d_call: TRBD1
clone_size: NA

cdr3_aa: CASSLGTGGFLSGNTIYF
cdr3_nt: TGTGCCAGCTCACTCGGGACAGGGGGCTTTCTCTCTGGAAACACCATATATTTT
v_call: TRBV18
j_call: TRBJ1-3
d_call: TRBD1
clone_size: NA

cdr3_aa: CASSFAGDQPQHF
cdr3_nt: TGTGCCAGCAGCTTTGCGGGAGATCAGCCCCAGCATTTT
v_call: TRBV7-2
j_call: TRBJ1-5
d_call: NA
clone_size: NA

cdr3_aa: CASAGGARVGEKLFF
cdr3_nt: TGTGCCAGCGCCGGAGGGGCCAGGGTTGGTGAAAAACTGTTTTTT
v_call: TRBV9
j_call: TRBJ1-4
d_call: NA
clone_size: NA

cdr3_aa: CASSQDGAAGGLADTQYF
cdr3_nt: TGTGCCAGCAGCCAAGATGGGGCCGCGGGGGGGTTGGCAGATACGCAGTATTTT
v_call: TRBV4-2
j_call: TRBJ2-3
d_call: TRBD2
clone_size: NA

cdr3_aa: CASSRGGSYEQYF
cdr3_nt: TGTGCCAGCAGCAGGGGTGGGTCCTACGAGCAGTACTTC
v_call: TRBV7-6
j_call: TRBJ2-7
d_call: NA
clone_size: once

cdr3_aa: CASSLRGGQPLGAEAFF
cdr3_nt: TGTGCCAGCAGCCTGCGGGGGGGACAGCCCCTAGGTGCTGAAGCTTTCTTT
v_call: TRBV4-2
j_call: TRBJ1-1
d_call: TRBD1
clone_size: NA

cdr3_aa: CASSQGGGYTF
cdr3_nt: TGTGCCAGCAGCCAGGGGGGTGGCTACACCTTC
v_call: TRBV4-2
j_call: TRBJ1-2
d_call: NA
clone_size: NA

cdr3_aa: CASSIDPTNYGYTF
cdr3_nt: TGTGCCAGTAGTATAGATCCGACAAACTATGGCTACACCTTC
v_call: TRBV19
j_call: TRBJ1-2
d_call: NA
clone_size: once

cdr3_aa: CASSPIQGGNYGYTF
cdr3_nt: TGTGCCAGCAGTCCCATCCAGGGCGGTAACTATGGCTACACCTTC
v_call: TRBV27
j_call: TRBJ1-2
d_call: NA
clone_size: few

cdr3_aa: CASSQDFVWDRGRTGELFF
cdr3_nt: TGCGCCAGCAGCCAAGATTTCGTGTGGGACAGGGGGCGCACCGGGGAGCTGTTTTTT
v_call: TRBV4-1
j_call: TRBJ2-2
d_call: TRBD1
clone_size: many

cdr3_aa: CASSTPFGGQAYGYTF
cdr3_nt: TGTGCCAGTAGTACCCCGTTCGGGGGACAGGCTTATGGCTACACCTTC
v_call: TRBV19
j_call: TRBJ1-2
d_call: TRBD1
clone_size: few

cdr3_aa: CASSRPGGRLYGYTF
cdr3_nt: TGTGCCAGCAGCCGCCCTGGGGGCCGGCTCTATGGCTACACCTTC
v_call: TRBV28
j_call: TRBJ1-2
d_call: NA
clone_size: NA

cdr3_aa: CASSPGQGLGYTF
cdr3_nt: TGTGCCAGCAGCCCGGGACAGGGGCTTGGCTACACCTTC
v_call: TRBV14
j_call: TRBJ1-2
d_call: TRBD1
clone_size: once

cdr3_aa: CASSTGEGSRNEQFF
cdr3_nt: TGTGCCAGCAGCACCGGGGAGGGGTCGAGAAATGAGCAGTTCTTC
v_call: TRBV7-3
j_call: TRBJ2-1
d_call: TRBD2
clone_size: NA

cdr3_aa: CASSYRQYEQYF
cdr3_nt: TGTGCCAGCAGTTATCGCCAGTACGAGCAGTACTTC
v_call: TRBV6-2/TRBV6-3
j_call: TRBJ2-7
d_call: NA
clone_size: NA

cdr3_aa: CASSIRDRGSYEQYF
cdr3_nt: TGTGCCAGTAGTATCCGGGACAGGGGTTCCTACGAGCAGTACTTC
v_call: TRBV19
j_call: TRBJ2-7
d_call: TRBD1
clone_size: NA

cdr3_aa: CASSRPRGGGQPQHF
cdr3_nt: TGTGCCAGTAGTAGGCCAAGAGGGGGCGGCCAGCCCCAGCATTTT
v_call: TRBV19
j_call: TRBJ1-5
d_call: TRBD1
clone_size: NA

cdr3_aa: CASGLGGRGNTEAFF
cdr3_nt: TGTGCTAGTGGTTTAGGGGGTCGGGGCAACACTGAAGCTTTCTTT
v_call: TRBV12-5
j_call: TRBJ1-1
d_call: NA
clone_size: NA

cdr3_aa: CASSRNTGQGDF
cdr3_nt: TGTGCCAGCAGTCGTAATACCGGACAGGGGGACTTT
v_call: TRBV6-5
j_call: TRBJ1-6
d_call: TRBD1
clone_size: NA

cdr3_aa: CASSPRGNTEAFF
cdr3_nt: TGTGCCAGCAGCCCTAGAGGGAACACTGAAGCTTTCTTT
v_call: TRBV5-4
j_call: TRBJ1-1
d_call: NA
clone_size: NA

cdr3_aa: CASSVSGGGAHDEQFF
cdr3_nt: TGTGCCAGCAGTGTGTCGGGCGGGGGGGCCCACGATGAGCAGTTCTTC
v_call: TRBV6-4
j_call: TRBJ2-1
d_call: TRBD2
clone_size: few

cdr3_aa: CASTVAGGSRNEQFF
cdr3_nt: TGTGCCAGCACCGTAGCGGGGGGGTCCCGCAATGAGCAGTTCTTC
v_call: TRBV2
j_call: TRBJ2-1
d_call: TRBD2
clone_size: few

cdr3_aa: CASSQDRPGIRSTEAFF
cdr3_nt: TGTGCCAGCAGCCAAGATAGGCCGGGGATCAGAAGCACTGAAGCTTTCTTT
v_call: TRBV14
j_call: TRBJ1-1
d_call: NA
clone_size: NA

cdr3_aa: CASSLSGRGYGELFF
cdr3_nt: TGTGCCAGCAGCTTAAGCGGCAGGGGATACGGGGAGCTGTTTTTT
v_call: TRBV7-3
j_call: TRBJ2-2
d_call: NA
clone_size: NA

cdr3_aa: CASLGRDRAETQYF
cdr3_nt: TGTGCCAGCCTGGGACGGGACAGGGCGGAGACCCAGTACTTC
v_call: TRBV19
j_call: TRBJ2-5
d_call: TRBD1
clone_size: NA

cdr3_aa: CASSPMLTGGEKLFF
cdr3_nt: TGTGCCAGCAGCCCCATGTTGACGGGGGGGGAAAAACTGTTTTTT
v_call: TRBV7-2
j_call: TRBJ1-4
d_call: NA
clone_size: many

cdr3_aa: CASSQILAGDFKQFF
cdr3_nt: TGCGCCAGCAGCCAAATCCTAGCGGGGGACTTTAAGCAGTTCTTC
v_call: TRBV4-1
j_call: TRBJ2-1
d_call: TRBD2
clone_size: NA